This entry lists 25 T cell receptor beta chains sequenced from one sample in a study of control samples from healthy donors and cancer patients. This table comes from immunoSEQ multiplex PCR, and its TCRdb copy is limited to in-frame clones, with some not included. This table has fewer than 120,000 clones, 88% appearing once. Material for sequencing was PBMCs. The receptors were sampled from an older woman with lung cancer.

This clone came up once. The chain combines TRBV10-3 with TRBJ2-2, with D perhaps TRBD1 or TRBD2 (5 bases each). Trimming cost V 7 bases and J 1 base, with 10 bases left between them. Germline loops: CDR1 ENHRY, CDR2 SYGVKD. This CDR3 region has 14 residues. The CDR3 protein is CAINRGLNTGELFF. The CDR3 DNA reads as TGTGCCATCAATCGGGGCCTGAACACCGGGGAGCTGTTTTTT.

The V and J genes are TRBV28 and TRBJ2-1, with D perhaps matching TRBD1 (6 bases). This CDR3 comprises 16 residues. Trimming shortened V by 3 bases and J by 7 bases, and 19 bases separated the two germline ends. The germline V gene encodes CDR1 MDHEN and CDR2 SYDVKM. As DNA, the CDR3 is TGTGCCAGCAGTTTTGGCGACAGGTTGCAACGAAATGAGCAGTTCTTC. Its translation is CASSFGDRLQRNEQFF.

V is TRBV4-2 and J is TRBJ2-3, with 8 positions matching TRBD2. Germline V gene data show CDR1 as LGHNA and CDR2 as YNFKEQ. Trimming at V came to 2 bases and at J to 3 bases, leaving 7 bases not matched to a gene. The CDR3 is 16 residues long. The CDR3 nucleotides read TGTGCCAGCAGCCAAAGCAGCGGGAGTTTAACAGATACGCAGTATTTT. Amino acid sequence: CASSQSSGSLTDTQYF.

The chain is built from TRBV18 and TRBJ2-5, with D maybe TRBD1 (6 bases). V lost 2 bases, J lost 0 bases, and 10 bases lay in between. CDR3 length equals 15 residues. The V gene's germline CDR1 is KGHSH and CDR2 LQKENI. The CDR3 is CASSPGAGDQETQYF. DNA for the CDR3: TGTGCCAGCTCACCAGGGGCAGGGGACCAAGAGACCCAGTACTTC.

This clone showed up just once. The chain combines TRBV11-3 with TRBJ1-1; 8 nucleotides line up with TRBD1. The CDR3 extends over 16 amino acids. Germline CDR1 reads SGHNT; CDR2 reads YENEEA. V trimming: 3 bases; J trimming: 5 bases; junction bases outside the gene matches: 11. CDR3 in amino acids: CASSFLTGQGGTEAFF. The CDR3 bases are TGTGCCAGCAGCTTTCTAACCGGACAGGGAGGAACTGAAGCTTTCTTT.

The gene calls are TRBV30 and TRBJ2-4, with D unclear. Trimming shortened V by 1 base and J by 0 bases, and 10 bases separated the two germline ends. The CDR3 totals 15 residues. Germline lookup yields CDR1 GTSNPN and CDR2 SVGIG (reference sequence). As DNA, the CDR3 is TGTGCCTGGAGTGGGACGAGTCTAGCCAAAAACATTCAGTACTTC. Amino acid sequence: CAWSGTSLAKNIQYF.

The chain has TRBV2 and TRBJ1-5, with D possibly matching TRBD1 (5 bases). V shed 5 bases and J shed 5 bases, with 10 bases lying between them. The CDR3 loop spans 13 amino acids. In germline, CDR1 is SNHLY, CDR2 FYNNEI. CDR3 loop: CASSTGLYQPQHF. The CDR3 coding sequence is TGTGCCAGCAGTACAGGTTTGTATCAGCCCCAGCATTTT. The complete variable domain, with remaining parts taken from reference TRBV2 and TRBJ1-5, reads EPEVTQTPSHQVTQMGQEVILRCVPISNHLYFYWYRQILGQKVEFLVSFYNNEISEKSEIFDDQFSVERPDGSNFTLKIRSTKLEDSAMYFCASSTGLYQPQHFGDGTRLSIL.

The chain has TRBV5-5 and TRBJ2-7, with 10 bases aligning to TRBD2. Germline-derived CDR1 and CDR2 are SGHKS and YYEKEE (reference sequence). The J segment lost 1 base and the V segment lost 0 bases, leaving 7 bases of the junction unmatched. CDR3 length: 17 residues. The CDR3, as DNA: TGTGCCAGCAGCTTGGGTATCAGGACTAGCGGTTCCTACGAGCAGTACTTC. Protein sequence: CASSLGIRTSGSYEQYF.

The chain employs TRBV4-2 and TRBJ1-5; TRBD1 might be the D (6 bases). V lost 3 bases to trimming and J lost 5 bases, with 17 bases between them. CDR3 length: 16 amino acids. CDR1 and CDR2 (germline): LGHNA, YNFKEQ. This CDR3 is CASSQGLGGGDQPQHF. Here the CDR3 DNA reads TGTGCCAGCAGCCAGGGATTAGGGGGAGGTGATCAGCCCCAGCATTTT.

The genes are TRBV7-3 and TRBJ2-5; a weak D match, TRBD1 (6 bases). The CDR3 is made up of 13 amino acids. CDR1 and CDR2 from the germline V gene are SGHTA and FQGTGA. Trimming shortened V by 4 bases and J by 7 bases, and 13 bases separated the two germline ends. The CDR3, as DNA: TGTGCCAGCAGCTCAACCCAGGGGACGACCCAGTACTTC. The encoded protein is CASSSTQGTTQYF.

In this sample, this clone turned up once. CDR3 residues: CASSYDRYQPQHF. The CDR3 DNA follows: TGTGCCAGCAGTTACGACCGATATCAGCCCCAGCATTTT. The genes are TRBV6-2 or TRBV6-3 and TRBJ1-5; no reliable D call. With 2 bases removed from V and 5 bases from J, the gap between germline ends came to 7 bases. The CDR3 has 13 amino acids. Germline loops: CDR1 MNHEY, CDR2 SVGEGT.

The V and J genes are TRBV7-3 and TRBJ2-3, with 13 positions matching TRBD2. Germline trimming cut 5 bases from V and 0 bases from J; bases unmatched to any gene: 5. CDR3 size: 17 residues. Germline loops: CDR1 SGHTA, CDR2 FQGTGA. CDR3 amino acids: CASSTGLAGTSTDTQYF. CDR3 sequence (DNA): TGTGCCAGCAGCACGGGACTAGCGGGGACAAGCACAGATACGCAGTATTTT. The full variable domain, completed using reference TRBV7-3 and TRBJ2-3, is GAGVSQTPSNKVTEKGKYVELRCDPISGHTALYWYRQSLGQGPEFLIYFQGTGAADDSGLPNDRFFAVRPEGSVSTLKIQRTERGDSAVYLCASSTGLAGTSTDTQYFGPGTRLTVL.

V gene TRBV19 combines with J gene TRBJ1-6; D is perhaps TRBD1 (6 bases). V lost 5 bases and J lost 6, with 11 bases in between. The CDR3 runs 14 residues. Germline CDR1 LNHDA, CDR2 SQIVND (reference sequence). CDR3 DNA: TGTGCCAGTAGTCCAGGGGCAGGTAATTCACCCCTCCACTTT. This translates into CASSPGAGNSPLHF.

This clone was counted a single time. The chain couples TRBV5-1 to TRBJ2-2, with 10 bases identical to TRBD2. V shed 1 base and J 5 bases; nucleotides not matched to a gene: 5. The germline V gene encodes CDR1 SGHRS and CDR2 YFSETQ. The CDR3 has 16 amino acids. DNA of the CDR3: TGCGCCAGCAGCTTGCCAGCGGGGGGGCTAACCGGGGAGCTGTTTTTT. Amino acids: CASSLPAGGLTGELFF.

The chain is built from TRBV18 and TRBJ1-3; D gene uncertain. This CDR3 comprises 13 residues. V lost 3 bases and J lost 2, with 5 bases in between. Germline CDR1 KGHSH, CDR2 LQKENI. CDR3 DNA sequence: TGTGCCAGCTCACCGGGAGCTGGAAACACCATATATTTT. Translated, it gives CASSPGAGNTIYF. Full variable domain (remainder filled in from reference TRBV18 and TRBJ1-3): NAGVMQNPRHLVRRRGQEARLRCSPMKGHSHVYWYRQLPEEGLKFMVYLQKENIIDESGMPKERFSAEFPKEGPSILRIQQVVRGDSAAYFCASSPGAGNTIYFGEGSWLTVV.

Only one count was recorded for this clone. The V and J genes are TRBV5-1 and TRBJ2-7, with TRBD1 matching 8 bases. Germline-derived CDR1 and CDR2 are SGHRS and YFSETQ. The V gene end was trimmed by 4 bases and the J gene end by 1 base; junction bases not matched to a gene: 16. CDR3 size: 18 residues. The CDR3 loop reads CASSAKAWAGGDSYEQYF. The CDR3 region has the DNA TGCGCCAGCAGCGCCAAAGCCTGGGCAGGGGGCGATTCCTACGAGCAGTACTTC.

The V call is TRBV29-1, the J call TRBJ2-1; D remains ambiguous. Germline CDR1 and CDR2: SQVTM and ANQGSEA. V was shortened by 0 bases and J by 5 bases, with 14 bases between the two germline ends. The CDR3 is made up of 15 amino acids. The CDR3 DNA is TGCAGCGTTGAAGATAGGCGGCTACCGAACAATGAGCAGTTCTTC. Encoded protein: CSVEDRRLPNNEQFF.

This rearrangement joins TRBV28 to TRBJ1-2; D unclear. The V end lost 3 bases, the J end lost 8 bases, and 7 bases lay between the germline ends. CDR3 length: 11 amino acids. The V gene's germline CDR1 is MDHEN and CDR2 SYDVKM. DNA for the CDR3: TGTGCCAGCAGTTTGTCTCGCGGCTACACCTTC. This translates into CASSLSRGYTF.

J is TRBJ1-2 and V is TRBV5-1; TRBD1 agrees at 9 bases. Germline loops: CDR1 SGHRS, CDR2 YFSETQ. There are 14 residues in the CDR3. The V segment lost 2 bases and the J segment 4 bases; nucleotides outside the gene matches: 3. CDR3 region: CASSFETGGYGYTF. DNA for the CDR3: TGCGCCAGCAGCTTCGAGACAGGGGGCTATGGCTACACCTTC.

This clone came up once. This rearrangement joins TRBV6-1 to TRBJ2-7, with D unclear. In germline, CDR1 is MNHNS, CDR2 SASEGT. The V end was cut by 2 bases, the J end by 3 bases, with 14 bases between. This CDR3 comprises 15 residues. The CDR3 region is CASSEIDQDLYEQYF. In DNA, the CDR3 is TGTGCCAGCAGTGAAATCGACCAGGATCTCTACGAGCAGTACTTC.

The chain is built from TRBV29-1 and TRBJ2-2; 10 bases are shared with TRBD2. V lost 5 bases and J lost 5; bases outside the gene matches: 8. From germline, CDR1 is SQVTM and CDR2 ANQGSEA. CDR3 length: 15 amino acids. CDR3 sequence reads: CSVSSSGSWTGELFF. The DNA for the CDR3 is TGCAGCGTTTCGTCTAGCGGGAGTTGGACCGGGGAGCTGTTTTTT.

The rearrangement uses TRBV27 and TRBJ1-5, with 7 nucleotides matching TRBD1. V gave up 5 bases and J gave up 2 bases; unmatched junction bases: 12. The CDR3 sequence is 17 residues long. Per the germline V gene, CDR1 is MNHEY and CDR2 is SMNVEV (reference sequence). The CDR3: CASSPLFLQGGNQPQHF. The DNA for the CDR3 is TGTGCCAGCAGTCCCCTCTTCCTTCAGGGGGGCAATCAGCCCCAGCATTTT.

This chain connects TRBV15 to TRBJ2-5; perhaps TRBD2 as D (5 bases). Germline lookup yields CDR1 LNHNV and CDR2 YYDKDF (reference sequence). The CDR3 has 15 amino acids. Trimming took 4 bases from V and 5 from J, leaving 17 bases between them. The CDR3 spells CATSKDWGSRETQYF. The CDR3 coding sequence is TGTGCCACCAGCAAGGACTGGGGTTCGAGGGAGACCCAGTACTTC.

The chain uses TRBV24-1 and TRBJ1-2, with 11 bases fitting TRBD1. Germline assignment: CDR1 KGHDR and CDR2 SFDVKD. V dropped 5 bases and J dropped 3; count of bases not matched to a gene: 4. The CDR3 covers 15 residues. CDR3 nucleotides: TGTGCCACCAGTGCTCGGACAGGGGGCGACTATGGCTACACCTTC. Its protein product is CATSARTGGDYGYTF.

The chain carries TRBV4-3 and TRBJ1-2, with D possibly matching TRBD1 (6 bases). Looked up from germline, CDR1 is LGHNA and CDR2 is YSLEER. CDR3 length: 14 residues. V lost 0 bases and J lost 5, with 10 bases in between. Written as DNA, the CDR3 is TGCGCCAGCAGCCAAGACAGGGGTCCTTATGGCTACACCTTC. Translation: CASSQDRGPYGYTF.